The 29 T cell receptor beta chains presented below share a single source sample, sequenced in a study of blood T cell repertoires in COVID-19. Sequencing was performed with immunoSEQ multiplex PCR; in TCRdb, only in-frame clones are kept and a portion is missing. The sample includes some 49,000 clones, 70% to 90% of them seen just once. The sequenced material came from peripheral blood. Receptors originate from a human donor in a cohort sampled during active COVID-19.

The chain carries TRBV29-1 and TRBJ1-2; TRBD1 might be the D (5 bases). Trimming cost V 3 bases and J 10 bases, with 12 bases left between them. The germline CDR1 and CDR2 sequences are SQVTM and ANQGSEA. This CDR3 spans 11 amino acids. CDR3 in amino acids: CSVEGTGVYTF. The CDR3 coding sequence is TGCAGCGTTGAGGGGACGGGGGTCTACACCTTC.

The J gene is TRBJ1-5, the V gene TRBV4-1, with TRBD1 as a possible D gene (5 bases). The CDR3 is 15 residues long. With 3 bases removed from V and 2 bases from J, the gap between germline ends came to 11 bases. Germline CDR1 MGHRA, CDR2 YSYEKL. CDR3 nucleotides: TGCGCCAGCAGCCAGCAGGGCTCTCGCAATCAGCCCCAGCATTTT. Translating it yields CASSQQGSRNQPQHF.

This clone was counted a single time. The rearrangement uses TRBV7-9 and TRBJ1-3; 10 bases match TRBD1. CDR1 is SEHNR and CDR2 is FQNEAQ in the germline V gene (reference sequence). The CDR3 is 13 residues long. The V and J ends lost 3 bases and 7 bases, in that order; junction bases with no gene match: 0. The CDR3 sequence is CASSLGQGNTIYF. The CDR3 DNA reads TGTGCCAGCAGCTTGGGACAGGGGAACACCATATATTTT.

CDR3 DNA sequence: TGTGCCTGGAGTGTAGGGACAGGGGGAACCCAAGAGACCCAGTACTTC. The encoded protein is CAWSVGTGGTQETQYF. The chain uses TRBV30 and TRBJ2-5, with 11 nucleotides matching TRBD1. J gave up 1 base and V 0 bases, and 4 bases lay outside the gene matches. The CDR3 runs to 16 residues. In germline, CDR1 is GTSNPN, CDR2 SVGIG (reference sequence).

This chain connects TRBV9 to TRBJ1-3, with 11 bases fitting TRBD1. The junction had 10 bases not matched to a gene; V was cut back by 4 bases and J by 4 bases. Germline V gives CDR1 SGDLS, CDR2 YYNGEE. The CDR3 covers 17 residues. The CDR3 loop is CASSTPRDRGGGNTIYF. CDR3 coding DNA: TGTGCCAGCAGCACCCCCCGGGACAGGGGGGGAGGAAACACCATATATTTT.

The CDR3 protein is CASSMTSTHGYTF. The CDR3 region has the DNA TGTGCCAGCAGTATGACAAGTACCCATGGCTACACCTTC. V gene TRBV6-5 combines with J gene TRBJ1-2; D remains ambiguous. The CDR3 is 13 amino acids. With 5 bases removed from V and 6 bases from J, the gap between germline ends came to 13 bases. Germline CDR1 MNHEY, CDR2 SVGAGI.

This chain uses TRBV27 with TRBJ1-6; 9 bases map to TRBD1. The V gene end was trimmed by 6 bases and the J gene end by 9 bases; junction bases not matched to a gene: 6. CDR3 length: 14 residues. Looked up from germline, CDR1 is MNHEY and CDR2 is SMNVEV (reference sequence). The CDR3 bases are TGTGCCAGCAGCCCTACAGGGGGCGGTTCACCCCTCCACTTT. Its translation is CASSPTGGGSPLHF.

The chain joins TRBV28 to TRBJ1-2; no firm D call. The length of the CDR3 is 18 residues. Germline values: CDR1 MDHEN, CDR2 SYDVKM. Trimming removed 3 bases from V and 3 bases from J, with 23 bases in between. The CDR3 region is CASSLLMGSQRFDYGYTF. CDR3 DNA sequence: TGTGCCAGCAGTTTGCTCATGGGCAGCCAACGCTTCGACTATGGCTACACCTTC.

The rearrangement uses TRBV28 and TRBJ2-7, with TRBD2 identical over 7 bases. The CDR3 length is 16 residues. V lost 5 bases to trimming and J lost 5 bases; unmatched junction nucleotides: 15. Germline CDR1 and CDR2: MDHEN and SYDVKM. The CDR3 reads CASSPPRGREGHEQYF. Written as DNA, the CDR3 is TGTGCCAGCAGTCCTCCTCGGGGCAGGGAGGGCCACGAGCAGTACTTC.

The CDR3 sequence is CASSIVSGDTYEQYF. Here the CDR3 DNA reads TGTGCCAGTAGTATAGTATCAGGGGATACCTACGAGCAGTACTTC. The chain couples TRBV19 to TRBJ2-7, with D possibly matching TRBD1 (6 bases). The length of the CDR3 is 15 residues. Trimming took 1 base from V and 2 from J, leaving 12 bases between them. From germline, CDR1 is LNHDA and CDR2 SQIVND (reference sequence).

This chain joins TRBV5-1 and TRBJ2-3; a weak D match, TRBD2 (5 bases). Trimming removed 6 bases at V and 6 bases at J, with 14 bases between. The CDR3 is 13 amino acids. From germline, CDR1 is SGHRS and CDR2 YFSETQ. CDR3 loop: CASTASGGDTQYF. The CDR3 bases are TGCGCCAGCACCGCTAGTGGCGGGGATACGCAGTATTTT.

The V gene is TRBV6-6, the J gene TRBJ2-7, with 9 bases identical to TRBD1. The length of the CDR3 is 15 residues. J gave up 5 bases and V 0 bases, and 5 bases lay outside the gene matches. Per the germline V gene, CDR1 is MNHNY and CDR2 is SVGAGI (reference sequence). This CDR3 reads CASSYSGQGTHEQYF. Here the CDR3 DNA reads TGTGCCAGCAGTTACTCCGGACAGGGGACCCACGAGCAGTACTTC.

This rearrangement joins TRBV4-3 to TRBJ1-1; TRBD1 is a possible D gene (5 bases). Germline V gives CDR1 LGHNA, CDR2 YSLEER. The V end lost 0 bases, the J end lost 1 base, and 12 bases lay between the germline ends. CDR3 size: 16 residues. The CDR3 protein is CASSQDGKGRNTEAFF. CDR3 DNA sequence: TGCGCCAGCAGCCAAGATGGGAAGGGGCGGAACACTGAAGCTTTCTTT.

The CDR3: CASSLVSSLEQFF. As DNA, the CDR3 is TGTGCCAGCAGCTTGGTTTCCTCCCTAGAGCAGTTCTTC. This chain connects TRBV5-4 to TRBJ2-1; the D is unclear. This CDR3 comprises 13 residues. Germline lookup yields CDR1 SGHNT and CDR2 YYREEE (reference sequence). The V end lost 0 bases, the J end lost 10 bases, and 11 bases lay between the germline ends.

The sample holds one count of this clone. V and J are TRBV4-1 and TRBJ2-7, with 7 bases matching TRBD1. The length of the CDR3 is 14 residues. The V segment lost 4 bases and the J segment 2 bases; nucleotides outside the gene matches: 5. Germline-derived CDR1 and CDR2 are MGHRA and YSYEKL. The CDR3 region is CASSPSQGAYEQYF. CDR3 nucleotide sequence: TGCGCCAGCAGCCCATCGCAGGGGGCCTACGAGCAGTACTTC.

This chain connects TRBV9 to TRBJ1-2; 12 nucleotides line up with TRBD1. The V gene end was trimmed by 2 bases and the J gene end by 6 bases; junction bases not matched to a gene: 14. The CDR3 consists of 18 residues. In germline, CDR1 is SGDLS, CDR2 YYNGEE. The chain's CDR3 is CASSVVLPGQGAKDGYTF. CDR3 nucleotides: TGTGCCAGCAGCGTCGTCCTACCGGGACAGGGGGCAAAAGATGGCTACACCTTC.

This clone was recorded once. The chain has TRBV7-2 and TRBJ2-1; 8 positions match TRBD1. The CDR3 is made up of 15 amino acids. V lost 5 bases, J lost 3 bases, and 6 bases stayed unmatched. In germline, CDR1 is SGHTA, CDR2 FQGNSA. The CDR3 nucleotides read TGTGCCAGCAGCGGTGGACAGGGAATCTACAATGAGCAGTTCTTC. Amino acid sequence: CASSGGQGIYNEQFF. Together with reference TRBV7-2 and TRBJ2-1, the CDR3 gives the full variable domain: GAGVSQSPSNKVTEKGKDVELRCDPISGHTALYWYRQSLGQGLEFLIYFQGNSAPDKSGLPSDRFSAERTGGSVSTLTIQRTQQEDSAVYLCASSGGQGIYNEQFFGPGTRLTVL.

This clone was observed a single time. The chain couples TRBV6-4 to TRBJ1-4; 9 nucleotides match TRBD1. The CDR3 consists of 14 residues. J was trimmed by 6 bases and V by 5 bases; bases with no gene match: 4. Germline V lookup: CDR1 MRHNA, CDR2 SNTAGT. CDR3 in amino acids: CASSWTGDDEKLFF. The DNA of the CDR3 is TGTGCCAGCAGTTGGACAGGGGACGATGAAAAACTGTTTTTT.

J is TRBJ2-7 and V is TRBV11-2, with D perhaps matching TRBD1 (5 bases). CDR1 and CDR2 (germline): SGHAT, FQNNGV. The CDR3 runs 12 residues. Deletions cut 2 bases from V and 6 bases from J, with 8 bases between. The DNA of the CDR3 is TGTGCCAGCAGCTTAAATAGGGGCGAGCAGTACTTC. Translating gives CASSLNRGEQYF.

In the case of this clone: One end of the junction varies from germline; a read error may be responsible. The V call is TRBV28, the J call TRBJ1-2, with D possibly TRBD1 on 5 matching bases. This CDR3 is 15 amino acids long. CDR1 MDHEN and CDR2 SYDVKM come from the germline V gene. This CDR3 is CASTLPGSSNYGYTF. Here the CDR3 DNA reads TGTGCCAGCACTTTACCAGGGTCGAGTAACTATGGCTACACCTTC.

The V and J genes are TRBV7-2 and TRBJ2-7, with D maybe TRBD1 (6 bases). V shed 1 base and J shed 5 bases, with 15 bases lying between them. Germline assignment: CDR1 SGHTA and CDR2 FQGNSA. The CDR3 is 15 amino acids. The CDR3 region has the DNA TGTGCCAGCAGCTTAGTGATCACCACAGGGCACGAGCAGTACTTC. Residues: CASSLVITTGHEQYF.

This chain connects TRBV29-1 to TRBJ1-2; no reliable D call. Deletions cut 1 base from V and 4 bases from J, with 7 bases between. The CDR3 length is 12 residues. Germline V gene sequence: CDR1 SQVTM, CDR2 ANQGSEA. Here the CDR3 DNA reads TGCAGCGTTGAAGTAGGCGGCTATGGCTACACCTTC. Translated, it gives CSVEVGGYGYTF.

The chain has TRBV2 and TRBJ2-2, with 10 bases lining up with TRBD2. The germline gives CDR1 SNHLY, CDR2 FYNNEI. The V and J ends lost 4 bases and 5 bases, in that order; junction bases with no gene match: 4. This CDR3 is 15 amino acids long. The CDR3 DNA reads as TGTGCCAGCAGTGGCAGCGGGGGGGCGACCGGGGAGCTGTTTTTT. The encoded protein is CASSGSGGATGELFF.

The rearrangement joins TRBV5-6 to TRBJ1-6, with D perhaps TRBD1 (6 bases). This CDR3 is 15 amino acids long. V gave up 4 bases and J gave up 7 bases, with 15 bases separating them. Germline CDR1 and CDR2: SGHDT and YYEEEE. Here the CDR3 DNA reads TGTGCCAGCAGCCTCCCGGGGGGGCTGAATTCACCCCTCCACTTT. This gives the protein CASSLPGGLNSPLHF.

V is TRBV4-3 and J is TRBJ1-4; D is possibly TRBD1 (5 bases). This CDR3 comprises 15 residues. Germline V gene lookup returns CDR1 LGHNA and CDR2 YSLEER. Trimming took 0 bases from V and 4 from J, leaving 9 bases between them. CDR3: CASSQEGQGNEKLFF. The CDR3 nucleotides read TGCGCCAGCAGCCAAGAGGGGCAGGGTAATGAAAAACTGTTTTTT.

The J gene is TRBJ1-2, the V gene TRBV6-4; D call uncertain. Per germline, CDR1 MRHNA and CDR2 SNTAGT. This CDR3 has 13 amino acids. The V end was cut by 3 bases, the J end by 8 bases, with 13 bases between. The CDR3 region has the DNA TGTGCCAGCAGTGAAACTGGGCTTTTGGGCTACACCTTC. The encoded protein is CASSETGLLGYTF.

This clone occurred a few times. DNA for the CDR3: TGCAGCGTGGGGGCCAGAACAGGGGGCTACGAGCAGTACTTC. It codes for CSVGARTGGYEQYF. The chain employs TRBV29-1 and TRBJ2-7; 8 bases agree with TRBD1. The CDR3 covers 14 residues. CDR1 is SQVTM, CDR2 ANQGSEA, per germline. J was trimmed by 3 bases and V by 6 bases; bases with no gene match: 10.

The rearrangement joins TRBV6-5 to TRBJ2-5; 8 bases match TRBD2. Germline V lookup: CDR1 MNHEY, CDR2 SVGAGI. The CDR3 runs 14 residues. J lost 8 bases, V lost 6 bases, and 11 bases had no gene match. CDR3 DNA: TGTGCCAGCAGCAGGAGTAGCGGGGCCTCAACCCAGTACTTC. As protein: CASSRSSGASTQYF.

Only one count was recorded for this clone. The J gene is TRBJ1-4, the V gene TRBV5-1; D not resolved. The CDR3 extends over 15 amino acids. V lost 0 bases and J lost 3, with 9 bases in between. Germline loops: CDR1 SGHRS, CDR2 YFSETQ. For the CDR3, the DNA is TGCGCCAGCAGCTTGGTGGGCATAGCTAATGAAAAACTGTTTTTT. Its protein is CASSLVGIANEKLFF. The whole variable domain, remainder taken from reference TRBV5-1 and TRBJ1-4, is KAGVTQTPRYLIKTRGQQVTLSCSPISGHRSVSWYQQTPGQGLQFLFEYFSETQRNKGNFPGRFSGRQFSNSRSEMNVSTLELGDSALYLCASSLVGIANEKLFFGSGTQLSVL.